This TCR beta chain came from a study of blood T cells in healthy people across ages. Through a sample-barcoded 5' primer and a J-beta primer mix, a second PCR was run for 7 to 11 cycles. In TCRdb, the 5' RACE reads were re-called with MiXCR into one record per CDR3 protein. This table has about 400,000 distinct CDR3 sequences, over 45% appearing once. The sample taken for sequencing was blood. The TCR originated in a man in his sixties in good health.

The CDR3 loop is CASSEEGLSTDTQYF. For the CDR3, the DNA is TGTGCCAGCAGTGAGGAGGGGCTCAGCACAGATACGCAGTATTTT. V gene TRBV6-4 combines with J gene TRBJ2-3; perhaps TRBD2 as D (6 bases). The germline CDR1 and CDR2 sequences are MRHNA and SNTAGT. Trimming stripped 3 bases from V and 0 bases from J, with 10 bases between. The CDR3 is 15 residues long.